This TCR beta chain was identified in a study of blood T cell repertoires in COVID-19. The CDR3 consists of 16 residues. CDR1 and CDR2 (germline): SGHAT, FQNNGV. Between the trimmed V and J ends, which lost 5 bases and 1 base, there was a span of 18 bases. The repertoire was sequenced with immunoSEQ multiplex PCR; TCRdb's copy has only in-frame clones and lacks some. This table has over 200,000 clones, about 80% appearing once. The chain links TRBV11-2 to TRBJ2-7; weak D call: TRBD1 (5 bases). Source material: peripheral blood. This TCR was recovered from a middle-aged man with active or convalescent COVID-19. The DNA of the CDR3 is TGTGCCAGCAGCCCCAATGTAGTGGCAGGGTCCTACGAGCAGTACTTC. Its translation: CASSPNVVAGSYEQYF.